The rows below give T cell receptor beta chains drawn from one sample of a study of T cells in Graves' hyperthyroidism and ophthalmopathy. TCRdb used MiXCR to reprocess the multiplex PCR reads, holding one entry per CDR3 protein. The table records some 460,000 distinct CDR3 sequences, around 16% of them present only once. The specimen was blood. The source is a woman aged 18-35 years with Graves' hyperthyroidism. Both conserved end residues are part of each CDR3. Fields, in order: CDR3 protein, J gene, clone size, V gene. Rows may omit the clone size; those that give it use once, few, many or a size class.

cdr3_aa: CASSLNRGKETQYF
j_call: TRBJ2-5
clone_size: NA
v_call: TRBV5-1

cdr3_aa: CASSQDKGYGQFF
j_call: TRBJ2-1
clone_size: many
v_call: TRBV4-2

cdr3_aa: CASSLTEGRQREQFF
j_call: TRBJ2-1
clone_size: many
v_call: TRBV7-2

cdr3_aa: CASSSGLAGPTDTQYF
j_call: TRBJ2-3
clone_size: many
v_call: TRBV28

cdr3_aa: CASGPGILYGYTF
j_call: TRBJ1-2
clone_size: many
v_call: TRBV6-1

cdr3_aa: CASSLGGFDYGYTF
j_call: TRBJ1-2
clone_size: many
v_call: TRBV7-8

cdr3_aa: CASSQLPSGVGETQYF
j_call: TRBJ2-5
clone_size: many
v_call: TRBV4-1

cdr3_aa: CASSLAPQTGGWKLFF
j_call: TRBJ1-4
clone_size: NA
v_call: TRBV7-2

cdr3_aa: CASHSLGGGTGELFF
j_call: TRBJ2-2
clone_size: many
v_call: TRBV28

cdr3_aa: CASRRLVYEQYF
j_call: TRBJ2-7
clone_size: many
v_call: TRBV2

cdr3_aa: CASREGQGGNSPLHF
j_call: TRBJ1-6
clone_size: many
v_call: TRBV27

cdr3_aa: CASSQTSGRASTDTQYF
j_call: TRBJ2-3
clone_size: NA
v_call: TRBV11-2

cdr3_aa: CASSWDRGAFF
j_call: TRBJ1-1
clone_size: many
v_call: TRBV18

cdr3_aa: CASSTPLAGGREQYF
j_call: TRBJ2-7
clone_size: many
v_call: TRBV19

cdr3_aa: CASSQSDGGLEQYF
j_call: TRBJ2-7
clone_size: few
v_call: TRBV3-1

cdr3_aa: CSAIADRSYEQYF
j_call: TRBJ2-7
clone_size: many
v_call: TRBV20-1

cdr3_aa: CSVVGGGHTSYNEQFF
j_call: TRBJ2-1
clone_size: many
v_call: TRBV29-1

cdr3_aa: CASSLKGRTRDNEQFF
j_call: TRBJ2-1
clone_size: many
v_call: TRBV5-1

cdr3_aa: CASSPLDSNQPQHF
j_call: TRBJ1-5
clone_size: many
v_call: TRBV3-1

cdr3_aa: CAIGGQGDQPQHF
j_call: TRBJ1-5
clone_size: many
v_call: TRBV10-3

cdr3_aa: CASSTTGGDYEQYF
j_call: TRBJ2-7
clone_size: few
v_call: TRBV7-9

cdr3_aa: CASTFQGAANQPQHF
j_call: TRBJ1-5
clone_size: many
v_call: TRBV2

cdr3_aa: CAISESRGQITGELFF
j_call: TRBJ2-2
clone_size: many
v_call: TRBV10-3

cdr3_aa: CASSHLGGQGYTF
j_call: TRBJ1-2
clone_size: few
v_call: TRBV27

cdr3_aa: CASSEVVAYEQYF
j_call: TRBJ2-7
clone_size: many
v_call: TRBV2

cdr3_aa: CAWGETGDEQFF
j_call: TRBJ2-1
clone_size: many
v_call: TRBV30

cdr3_aa: CATRRGGTGELFF
j_call: TRBJ2-2
clone_size: NA
v_call: TRBV24-1

cdr3_aa: CSANSGLASLEQYF
j_call: TRBJ2-7
clone_size: many
v_call: TRBV20-1

cdr3_aa: CSARTGRFADTQYF
j_call: TRBJ2-3
clone_size: NA
v_call: TRBV20-1

cdr3_aa: CSATAPNTEAFF
j_call: TRBJ1-1
clone_size: many
v_call: TRBV20-1

cdr3_aa: CASSVTSGNSNEQYF
j_call: TRBJ2-7
clone_size: many
v_call: TRBV4-1

cdr3_aa: CASSLDGDRSYNEQFF
j_call: TRBJ2-1
clone_size: few
v_call: TRBV11-2

cdr3_aa: CSARDGGRGTNSYEQYF
j_call: TRBJ2-7
clone_size: NA
v_call: TRBV20-1

cdr3_aa: CSAPGGQETQYF
j_call: TRBJ2-5
clone_size: NA
v_call: TRBV20-1

cdr3_aa: CASSLRTGYGELFF
j_call: TRBJ2-2
clone_size: many
v_call: TRBV12-3/TRBV12-4

cdr3_aa: CASSLGPGAGELFF
j_call: TRBJ2-2
clone_size: many
v_call: TRBV5-1

cdr3_aa: CASSLGLFNEQFF
j_call: TRBJ2-1
clone_size: many
v_call: TRBV12-3/TRBV12-4

cdr3_aa: CASNSRDYEQYF
j_call: TRBJ2-7
clone_size: many
v_call: TRBV2

cdr3_aa: CASRSVFSSYEQYF
j_call: TRBJ2-7
clone_size: NA
v_call: TRBV6-1

cdr3_aa: CASSSRGAYNEQFF
j_call: TRBJ2-1
clone_size: NA
v_call: TRBV12-3/TRBV12-4

cdr3_aa: CASSRTGDYEQYF
j_call: TRBJ2-7
clone_size: many
v_call: TRBV7-2